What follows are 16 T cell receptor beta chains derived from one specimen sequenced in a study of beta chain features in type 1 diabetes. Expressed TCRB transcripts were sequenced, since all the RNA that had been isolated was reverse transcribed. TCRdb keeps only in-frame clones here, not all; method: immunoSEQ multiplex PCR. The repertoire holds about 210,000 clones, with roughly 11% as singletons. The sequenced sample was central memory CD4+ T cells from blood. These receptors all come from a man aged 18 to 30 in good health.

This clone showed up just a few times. The CDR3 loop is CASSKVGTGHYEQYF. CDR3 bases: TGTGCCAGCAGCAAAGTGGGGACAGGACATTACGAGCAGTACTTC. The chain links TRBV21-1 to TRBJ2-7; the table's D gene call, TRBD1, was not cross checked with the DNA. TRBV21-1 is a known pseudogene. The CDR3 is made up of 15 amino acids.

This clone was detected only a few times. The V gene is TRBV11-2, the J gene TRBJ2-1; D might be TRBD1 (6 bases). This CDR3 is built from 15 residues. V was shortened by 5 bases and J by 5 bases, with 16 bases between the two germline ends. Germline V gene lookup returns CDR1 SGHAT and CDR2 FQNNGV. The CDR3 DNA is TGTGCCAGCAGCCATTTAACAGGGCCCCACAATGAGCAGTTCTTC. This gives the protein CASSHLTGPHNEQFF. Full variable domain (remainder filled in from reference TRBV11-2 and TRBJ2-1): EAGVAQSPRYKIIEKRQSVAFWCNPISGHATLYWYQQILGQGPKLLIQFQNNGVVDDSQLPKDRFSAERLKGVDSTLKIQPAKLEDSAVYLCASSHLTGPHNEQFFGPGTRLTVL.

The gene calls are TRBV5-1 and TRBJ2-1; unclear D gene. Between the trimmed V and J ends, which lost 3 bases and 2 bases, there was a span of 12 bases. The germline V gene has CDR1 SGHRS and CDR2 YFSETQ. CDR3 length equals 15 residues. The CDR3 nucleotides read TGCGCCAGCAGCTCGCAAGGTAGTGCCTACAATGAGCAGTTCTTC. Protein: CASSSQGSAYNEQFF.

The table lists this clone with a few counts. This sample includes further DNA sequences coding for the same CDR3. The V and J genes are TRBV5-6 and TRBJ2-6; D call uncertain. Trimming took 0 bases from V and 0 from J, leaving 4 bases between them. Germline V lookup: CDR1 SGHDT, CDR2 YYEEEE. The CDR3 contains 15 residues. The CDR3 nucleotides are TGTGCCAGCAGCTTGGGGGTCTCTGGGGCCAACGTCCTGACTTTC. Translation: CASSLGVSGANVLTF.

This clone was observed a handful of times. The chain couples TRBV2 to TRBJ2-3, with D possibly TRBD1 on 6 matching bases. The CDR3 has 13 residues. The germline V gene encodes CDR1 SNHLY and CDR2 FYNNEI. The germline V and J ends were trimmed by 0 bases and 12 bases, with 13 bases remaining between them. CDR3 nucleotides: TGTGCCAGCAGTGAAGCGCGGCAGGGGAGACAGTATTTT. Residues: CASSEARQGRQYF.

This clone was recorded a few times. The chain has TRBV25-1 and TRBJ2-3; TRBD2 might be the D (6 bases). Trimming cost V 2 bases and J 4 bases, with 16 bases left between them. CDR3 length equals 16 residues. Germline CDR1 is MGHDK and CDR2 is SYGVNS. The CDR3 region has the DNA TGTGCCAGCAGTGAACACTCTTCGGGGGTCCCAGATACGCAGTATTTT. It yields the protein CASSEHSSGVPDTQYF.

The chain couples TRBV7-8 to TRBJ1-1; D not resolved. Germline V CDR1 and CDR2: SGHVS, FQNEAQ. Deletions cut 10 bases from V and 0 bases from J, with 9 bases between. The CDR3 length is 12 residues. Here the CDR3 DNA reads TGTGCCACCATGAGGGTGAACACTGAAGCTTTCTTT. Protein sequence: CATMRVNTEAFF.

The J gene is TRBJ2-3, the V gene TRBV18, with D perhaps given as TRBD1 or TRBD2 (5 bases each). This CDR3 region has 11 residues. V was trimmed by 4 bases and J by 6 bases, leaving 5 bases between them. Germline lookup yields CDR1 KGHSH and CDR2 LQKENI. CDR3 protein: CASSRDDTQYF. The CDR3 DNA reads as TGTGCCAGCTCACGGGACGATACGCAGTATTTT. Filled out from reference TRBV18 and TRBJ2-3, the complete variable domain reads NAGVMQNPRHLVRRRGQEARLRCSPMKGHSHVYWYRQLPEEGLKFMVYLQKENIIDESGMPKERFSAEFPKEGPSILRIQQVVRGDSAAYFCASSRDDTQYFGPGTRLTVL.

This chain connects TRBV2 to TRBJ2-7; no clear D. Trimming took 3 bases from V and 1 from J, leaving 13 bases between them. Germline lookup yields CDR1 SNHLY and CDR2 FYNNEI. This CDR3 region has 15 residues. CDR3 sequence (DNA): TGTGCCAGCAGTGAGCACCGGATGACATCCTACGAGCAGTACTTC. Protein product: CASSEHRMTSYEQYF.

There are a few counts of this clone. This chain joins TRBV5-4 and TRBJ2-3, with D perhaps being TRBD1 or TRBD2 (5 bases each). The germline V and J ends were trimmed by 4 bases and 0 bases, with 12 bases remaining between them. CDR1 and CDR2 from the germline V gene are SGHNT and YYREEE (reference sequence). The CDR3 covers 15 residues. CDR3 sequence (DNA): TGTGCCAGCAGCCCCGGGACCCACAGCACAGATACGCAGTATTTT. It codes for CASSPGTHSTDTQYF.

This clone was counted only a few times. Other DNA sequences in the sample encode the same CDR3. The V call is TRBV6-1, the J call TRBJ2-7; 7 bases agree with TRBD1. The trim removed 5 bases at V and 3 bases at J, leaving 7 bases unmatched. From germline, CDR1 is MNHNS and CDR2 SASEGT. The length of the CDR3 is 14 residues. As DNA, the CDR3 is TGTGCCAGCAGTAAGGGACAGCGGTTCTACGAGCAGTACTTC. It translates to CASSKGQRFYEQYF.

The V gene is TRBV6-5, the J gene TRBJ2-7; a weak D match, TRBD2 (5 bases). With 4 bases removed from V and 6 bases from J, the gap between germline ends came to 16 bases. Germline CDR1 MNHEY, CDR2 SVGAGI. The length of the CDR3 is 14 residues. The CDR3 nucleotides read TGTGCCAGCAGTTCCACCTTACCCGCGGGCGAGCAGTACTTC. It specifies CASSSTLPAGEQYF.

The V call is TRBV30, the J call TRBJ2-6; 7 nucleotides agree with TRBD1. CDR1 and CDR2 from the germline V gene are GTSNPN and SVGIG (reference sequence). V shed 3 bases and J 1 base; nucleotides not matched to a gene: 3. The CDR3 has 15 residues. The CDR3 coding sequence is TGTGCCTGGAGCCCCAGGGGGTCTGGGGCCAACGTCCTGACTTTC. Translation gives CAWSPRGSGANVLTF.

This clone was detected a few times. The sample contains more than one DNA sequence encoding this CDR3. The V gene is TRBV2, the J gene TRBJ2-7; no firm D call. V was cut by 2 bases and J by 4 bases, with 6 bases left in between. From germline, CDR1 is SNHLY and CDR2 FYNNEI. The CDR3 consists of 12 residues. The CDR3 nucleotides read TGTGCCAGCAGTGAAAACGGGTACGAGCAGTACTTC. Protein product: CASSENGYEQYF. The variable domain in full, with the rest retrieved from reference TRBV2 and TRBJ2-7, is EPEVTQTPSHQVTQMGQEVILRCVPISNHLYFYWYRQILGQKVEFLVSFYNNEISEKSEIFDDQFSVERPDGSNFTLKIRSTKLEDSAMYFCASSENGYEQYFGPGTRLTVT.

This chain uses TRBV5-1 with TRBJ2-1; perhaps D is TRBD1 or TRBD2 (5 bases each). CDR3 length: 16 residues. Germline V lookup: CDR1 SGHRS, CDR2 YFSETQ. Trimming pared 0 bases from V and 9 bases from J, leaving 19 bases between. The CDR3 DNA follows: TGCGCCAGCAGCTTGGGGGACGCTACCGGGTGGAGTGAGCAGTTCTTC. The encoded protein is CASSLGDATGWSEQFF.

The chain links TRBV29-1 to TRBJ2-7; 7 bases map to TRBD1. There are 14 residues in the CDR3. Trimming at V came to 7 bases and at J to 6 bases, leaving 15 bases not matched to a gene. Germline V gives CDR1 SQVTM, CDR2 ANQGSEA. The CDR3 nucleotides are TGCAGCGGTGTGGGGTTCCAGGGGGAAGGCGAGCAGTACTTC. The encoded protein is CSGVGFQGEGEQYF.